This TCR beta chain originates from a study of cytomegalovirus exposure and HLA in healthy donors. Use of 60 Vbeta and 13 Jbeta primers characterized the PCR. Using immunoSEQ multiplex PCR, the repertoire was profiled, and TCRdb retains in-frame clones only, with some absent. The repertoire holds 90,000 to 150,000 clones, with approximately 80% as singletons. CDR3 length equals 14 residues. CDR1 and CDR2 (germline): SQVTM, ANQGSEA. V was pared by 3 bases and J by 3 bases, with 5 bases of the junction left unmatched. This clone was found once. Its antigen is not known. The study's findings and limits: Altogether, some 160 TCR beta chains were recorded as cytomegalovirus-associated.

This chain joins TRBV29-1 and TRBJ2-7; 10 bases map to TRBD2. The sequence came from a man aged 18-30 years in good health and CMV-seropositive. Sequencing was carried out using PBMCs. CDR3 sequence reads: CSVEAAGGIYEQYF. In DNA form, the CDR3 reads TGCAGCGTTGAGGCAGCGGGAGGGATCTACGAGCAGTACTTC.